Shown below are 18 T cell receptor beta chains from a single sample sequenced in a study of cytomegalovirus exposure and HLA in healthy donors. 13 Jbeta primers and 60 Vbeta primers were used for the PCR. Produced via immunoSEQ multiplex PCR; TCRdb's table is partial and in-frame only. Found here are some 120,000 clones, roughly 80% of them singletons; the top ten hold 2.5% to 3%. The sample taken for sequencing was PBMCs. These receptors were obtained from a young man in good health and CMV-seronegative.

The chain is built from TRBV4-3 and TRBJ2-3; 7 bases are shared with TRBD1. The CDR3 totals 17 residues. Germline V CDR1 and CDR2: LGHNA, YSLEER. Germline trimming cut 1 base from V and 0 bases from J; bases unmatched to any gene: 7. The CDR3, as DNA: TGCGCCAGCAGCCAAGCGGACAGGTCCTCTAGCACAGATACGCAGTATTTT. Translation gives CASSQADRSSSTDTQYF.

V is TRBV5-4 and J is TRBJ2-5, with 9 bases fitting TRBD2. Germline CDR1 and CDR2: SGHNT and YYREEE (reference sequence). Trimming removed 2 bases from V and 3 bases from J; junction bases left unmatched: 8. CDR3 size: 16 residues. CDR3 in amino acids: CASSFSGSGFEETQYF. CDR3 DNA sequence: TGTGCCAGCAGCTTTAGCGGGAGTGGTTTTGAAGAGACCCAGTACTTC.

This sequence joins TRBV5-6 and TRBJ1-5; 7 nucleotides line up with TRBD1. The length of the CDR3 is 15 residues. V shed 3 bases, J shed 6 bases, and the junction held 9 bases outside the gene matches. Germline V gene data show CDR1 as SGHDT and CDR2 as YYEEEE. The CDR3 DNA reads as TGTGCCAGCAGCTACCGACAGGGCTCGCCTCAGCCCCAGCATTTT. As protein: CASSYRQGSPQPQHF.

The chain recombines TRBV7-9 with TRBJ2-1; TRBD2 matches 7 bases. Germline loops: CDR1 SEHNR, CDR2 FQNEAQ (reference sequence). The CDR3 has 16 residues. V shed 2 bases, J shed 7 bases, and the junction held 11 bases outside the gene matches. The CDR3 DNA sequence: TGTGCCAGCAGCTTAATGGACGGGGCGGGGGTTAATGAGCAGTTCTTC. Translation gives CASSLMDGAGVNEQFF.

This clone was counted between two and nine times. The chain uses TRBV28 and TRBJ2-5; TRBD1 aligns across 7 bases. Germline CDR1 reads MDHEN; CDR2 reads SYDVKM. The CDR3 totals 17 residues. V trimming: 2 bases; J trimming: 5 bases; junction bases outside the gene matches: 14. CDR3 coding DNA: TGTGCCAGCAGTTTAGGACTCGACAGGGTTTTAGGGGAGACCCAGTACTTC. It encodes CASSLGLDRVLGETQYF.

The gene calls are TRBV7-8 and TRBJ2-3, with 8 positions matching TRBD2. The CDR3 contains 14 residues. Germline V lookup: CDR1 SGHVS, CDR2 FQNEAQ. The trim removed 4 bases at V and 8 bases at J, leaving 8 bases unmatched. This CDR3 reads CASSSSPAGVTQYF. The CDR3 nucleotides read TGTGCCAGCAGCTCCAGCCCAGCGGGAGTTACGCAGTATTTT.

This clone came up a few times. CDR3 amino acids: CASSQGSGRFTYEQYF. The CDR3 nucleotides are TGCGCCAGCAGCCAAGGCAGCGGGAGGTTCACCTACGAGCAGTACTTC. The V and J genes are TRBV4-3 and TRBJ2-7; TRBD2 matches 9 bases. The V segment lost 1 base and the J segment 2 bases; nucleotides outside the gene matches: 6. The CDR3 extends over 16 amino acids. Looked up from germline, CDR1 is LGHNA and CDR2 is YSLEER.

The chain combines TRBV7-9 with TRBJ2-5; no clear D. With the DNA end fitting TRBJ2-7 better, the J assignment may be wrong. Germline values: CDR1 SEHNR, CDR2 FQNEAQ (reference sequence). The CDR3 has 14 residues. The CDR3 DNA reads TGTGCCAGCAGCTTACCCACTTTCTCCTACGAGCAGTACTTC. Translation: CASSLPTFSYEQYF.

This rearrangement joins TRBV29-1 to TRBJ2-1; 7 bases line up with TRBD2. CDR1 SQVTM and CDR2 ANQGSEA come from the germline V gene. Losses at the gene ends were 4 bases for V and 13 bases for J; bases not matched to a gene: 7. The CDR3 runs 11 residues. The CDR3 DNA is TGCAGCGTTGGTCAGGCGGGAGTCCAGTTCTTC. Protein product: CSVGQAGVQFF.

The CDR3 sequence is CASSAKGTSGSLYEQFF. The CDR3 DNA reads TGTGCCAGCAGCGCAAAAGGGACTAGCGGGAGTCTGTATGAGCAGTTCTTC. The chain couples TRBV28 to TRBJ2-1; 14 nucleotides align to TRBD2. J lost 8 bases, V lost 6 bases, and 12 bases had no gene match. Per the germline V gene, CDR1 is MDHEN and CDR2 is SYDVKM. CDR3 length: 17 amino acids. Full variable domain (missing parts from reference TRBV28 and TRBJ2-1): DVKVTQSSRYLVKRTGEKVFLECVQDMDHENMFWYRQDPGLGLRLIYFSYDVKMKEKGDIPEGYSVSREKKERFSLILESASTNQTSMYLCASSAKGTSGSLYEQFFGPGTRLTVL.

This rearrangement joins TRBV13 to TRBJ2-1, with TRBD2 as a possible D gene (5 bases). From germline, CDR1 is PRHDT and CDR2 FYEKMQ (reference sequence). The CDR3 has 15 amino acids. V shed 1 base and J shed 5 bases, with 12 bases lying between them. This chain's CDR3 is CASSLDGSADNEQFF. The CDR3 DNA reads as TGTGCCAGCAGCTTAGATGGGAGCGCCGACAATGAGCAGTTCTTC.

The rearrangement joins TRBV28 to TRBJ2-1; no definite D call. The V end was cut by 5 bases, the J end by 0 bases, with 8 bases between. The CDR3 runs 14 residues. Germline V gene data show CDR1 as MDHEN and CDR2 as SYDVKM. The chain's CDR3 is CASSIASSYNEQFF. CDR3 bases: TGTGCCAGCAGTATCGCGAGCTCCTACAATGAGCAGTTCTTC.

The chain carries TRBV2 and TRBJ2-7; 11 nucleotides agree with TRBD2. The CDR3 has 15 residues. Germline-derived CDR1 and CDR2 are SNHLY and FYNNEI. With 4 bases clipped from V and 0 bases from J, the junction kept 2 bases outside the gene matches. CDR3 sequence reads: CASSGLAGSSYEQYF. CDR3 in DNA: TGTGCCAGCAGTGGACTAGCGGGAAGCTCCTACGAGCAGTACTTC.

The sample holds one count of this clone. This chain links TRBV7-9 with TRBJ2-3; D is uncertain. V shed 2 bases and J shed 1 base, with 4 bases lying between them. The CDR3 is 13 residues long. CDR1 SEHNR and CDR2 FQNEAQ come from the germline V gene (reference sequence). The CDR3 region is CASSLQGTDTQYF. Here the CDR3 DNA reads TGTGCCAGCAGCTTACAGGGCACAGATACGCAGTATTTT. Together with reference TRBV7-9 and TRBJ2-3, the CDR3 gives the full variable domain: DTGVSQNPRHKITKRGQNVTFRCDPISEHNRLYWYRQTLGQGPEFLTYFQNEAQLEKSRLLSDRFSAERPKGSFSTLEIQRTEQGDSAMYLCASSLQGTDTQYFGPGTRLTVL.

V usage is TRBV28 and J usage is TRBJ1-2; 7 nucleotides match TRBD1. The germline gives CDR1 MDHEN, CDR2 SYDVKM. CDR3 length equals 14 residues. The trim removed 11 bases at V and 0 bases at J, leaving 9 bases unmatched. CDR3 protein: CAVPKGTANYGYTF. The CDR3 DNA reads as TGTGCCGTCCCAAAAGGGACAGCTAACTATGGCTACACCTTC.

Concerning this clone itself: At one end, the junction sequence differs from germline, possibly due to a read error. This rearrangement joins TRBV19 to TRBJ1-2, with D unclear. CDR3 length: 13 amino acids. Germline lookup yields CDR1 LNHDA and CDR2 SQIVND (reference sequence). DNA of the CDR3: TGTGCCAGTAGTATAGATGGGAAGGTTGACTACCCCTTC. Its translation: CASSIDGKVDYPF.

This clone was detected once. The rearrangement uses TRBV6-1 and TRBJ2-5, with D uncertain. This CDR3 is 14 amino acids long. V lost 8 bases to trimming and J lost 4 bases, with 17 bases between them. CDR1 is MNHNS and CDR2 is SASEGT in the germline V gene. Here the CDR3 reads CASLTLGRIETQYF. The CDR3 coding sequence is TGTGCCAGCCTCACTTTAGGCAGGATAGAGACCCAGTACTTC.

This clone has just a few counts. This chain joins TRBV6-5 and TRBJ2-3; D ambiguous. The CDR3 is 14 residues long. Germline V gene lookup returns CDR1 MNHEY and CDR2 SVGAGI. The ends were cut back, 2 bases at V and 0 bases at J, with 6 bases in the middle. The CDR3 reads CASSYLDSTDTQYF. The CDR3 nucleotides read TGTGCCAGCAGTTACCTAGACAGCACAGATACGCAGTATTTT.